Sequencing of this TCR beta chain was carried out in a study of regulatory T cells in long-lasting Graves disease. Looking at the study overall: The study enrolled newly diagnosed Graves' patients on antithyroid drugs under 3 months.

For TCR beta, libraries came from iRepertoire HTBI primers and Arm-PCR of CDR3 regions. TCRdb independently ran MiXCR on the multiplex PCR reads; one entry per CDR3 protein. Of some 410,000 distinct CDR3 sequences in the sample, about 16% were seen once. Time point here: newly diagnosed GD, antithyroid drugs for less than 3 months. Scientists built the TCR library using RNA that was extracted from PBMCs. CDR1 and CDR2 (germline): SGHRS, YFSETQ. This CDR3 contains 14 residues. V was trimmed by 2 bases and J by 2 bases, leaving 10 bases between them. This clonotype showed up just a few times. These same data were also listed under a study on T cells in Graves' hyperthyroidism and ophthalmopathy. Turning to that study: It was uncontrolled infection, other autoimmune disease, pregnancy or lactation that excluded patients. Ophthalmopathy was separated from stable hyperthyroidism by a 13 V-J model.

This TCR was sampled from a woman in her thirties with Graves disease. The material was peripheral blood mononuclear cells (PBMCs), obtained at new diagnosis, from a patient treated with antithyroid drugs. The rearrangement uses TRBV5-1 and TRBJ2-5, with D unresolved. The DNA for the CDR3 is TGCGCCAGCAGCTTCGGCGAGAAACAAGAGACCCAGTACTTC. It encodes CASSFGEKQETQYF.